A selection of T cell receptor beta chains follows, all from one sample in a study of identical twins. TCRdb called the 5' RACE reads again in MiXCR, with one record for every CDR3 protein. The sample holds 570,000 or so distinct CDR3 sequences, just under 10% seen once. The sample was also linked to a second study, of yellow fever vaccine responses in identical twins.

The sequencing input was PBMCs. These receptors were taken from a woman aged 18-30 years in good health. CDR3s include the opening cysteine and the closing phenylalanine or tryptophan. The D gene is left open where the match is weak. Size values are once, few and many counts, or a class for expanded clones, and some rows have none.

>NA|TRBJ2-3|TRBV10-3|many
CAISDPGGADTQYF
TGTGCCATCAGTGACCCAGGAGGGGCAGATACGCAGTATTTT
>NA|TRBJ2-1|TRBV4-1|few
CASSQVVVYGEQFF
TGCGCCAGCAGCCAAGTCGTAGTCTACGGTGAGCAGTTCTTC
>NA|TRBJ2-5|TRBV28|NA
CASSLDGVGLGETQYF
TGTGCCAGCAGTCTAGACGGGGTGGGGCTTGGAGAGACCCAGTACTTC
>NA|TRBJ2-2|TRBV6-1|NA
CASSEPQRSTGELFF
TGTGCCAGCAGTGAACCCCAGCGAAGCACCGGGGAGCTGTTTTTT
>NA|TRBJ2-7|TRBV2|few
CASRGGGSYEQYF
TGTGCCAGCAGGGGGGGAGGCTCCTACGAGCAGTACTTC
>NA|TRBJ2-7|TRBV6-4|NA
CASSVSSGGTYEQYF
TGTGCCAGCAGTGTTTCCAGCGGCGGTACCTACGAGCAGTACTTC
>NA|TRBJ1-3|TRBV10-3|few
CAIKDSAWPNTIYF
TGTGCCATCAAGGACAGCGCCTGGCCAAACACCATATATTTT
>NA|TRBJ2-7|TRBV20-1|NA
CSAETGSSSYEQYF
TGCAGTGCAGAGACAGGATCCTCCTCCTACGAGCAGTACTTC
>NA|TRBJ2-2|TRBV7-8|many
CASSWYQGGELFF
TGTGCCAGCAGCTGGTACCAAGGCGGGGAGCTGTTTTTT
>NA|TRBJ2-7|TRBV7-8|few
CASSTSSGLGYEQYF
TGTGCCAGCAGCACCTCGTCAGGGTTAGGATACGAGCAGTACTTC
>NA|TRBJ1-5|TRBV11-2|NA
CASSPSPRSNQPQHF
TGTGCCAGCAGCCCCTCTCCGCGGAGCAATCAGCCCCAGCATTTT
>TRBD2|TRBJ2-2|TRBV7-6|NA
CASSTGGIRTGELFF
TGTGCCAGCAGCACGGGGGGAATCCGAACCGGGGAGCTGTTTTTT
>NA|TRBJ2-7|TRBV20-1|many
CSGERLVDSYEQYF
TGCAGTGGTGAGCGGCTAGTCGACTCCTACGAGCAGTACTTC
>NA|TRBJ1-1|TRBV20-1|NA
CSASQYLMNTEAFF
TGCAGTGCTAGCCAGTACCTCATGAACACTGAAGCTTTCTTT